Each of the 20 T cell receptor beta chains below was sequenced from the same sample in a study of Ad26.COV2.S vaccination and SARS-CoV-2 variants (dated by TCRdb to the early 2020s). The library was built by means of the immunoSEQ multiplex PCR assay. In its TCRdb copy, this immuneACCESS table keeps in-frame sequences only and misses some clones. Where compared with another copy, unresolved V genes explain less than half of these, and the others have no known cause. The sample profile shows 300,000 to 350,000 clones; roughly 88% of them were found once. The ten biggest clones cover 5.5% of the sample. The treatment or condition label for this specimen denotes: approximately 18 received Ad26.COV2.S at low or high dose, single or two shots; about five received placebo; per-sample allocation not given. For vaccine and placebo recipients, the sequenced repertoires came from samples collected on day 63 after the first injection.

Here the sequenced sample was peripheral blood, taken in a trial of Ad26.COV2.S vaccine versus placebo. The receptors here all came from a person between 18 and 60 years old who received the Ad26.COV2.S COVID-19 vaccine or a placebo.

Written as DNA, the CDR3 is TGTGCCAGCAGCTCCACGGGGCAGGGGGTAGGTGGGAACACTGAAGCTTTCTTT. Translation gives CASSSTGQGVGGNTEAFF. The V and J genes are TRBV5-4 and TRBJ1-1; 7 bases align to TRBD1. The germline V gene has CDR1 SGHNT and CDR2 YYREEE (reference sequence). This CDR3 is 18 amino acids long. V was clipped by 3 bases and J by 1 base; unmatched bases: 15.

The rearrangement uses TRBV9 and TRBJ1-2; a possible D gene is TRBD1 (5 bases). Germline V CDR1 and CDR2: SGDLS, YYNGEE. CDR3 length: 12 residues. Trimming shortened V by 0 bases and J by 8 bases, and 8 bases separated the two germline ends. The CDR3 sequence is CASSVAGGGYTF. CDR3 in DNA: TGTGCCAGCAGCGTAGCGGGGGGAGGCTACACCTTC. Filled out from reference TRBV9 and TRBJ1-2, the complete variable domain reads DSGVTQTPKHLITATGQRVTLRCSPRSGDLSVYWYQQSLDQGLQFLIQYYNGEERAKGNILERFSAQQFPDLHSELNLSSLELGDSALYFCASSVAGGGYTFGSGTRLTVV.

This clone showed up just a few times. The CDR3 loop is CASSLAGTDGYTF. CDR3 DNA sequence: TGTGCCAGCAGCTTAGCCGGGACAGATGGCTACACCTTC. The chain has TRBV11-2 and TRBJ1-2; 7 nucleotides line up with TRBD1. Germline V CDR1 and CDR2: SGHAT, FQNNGV. J gave up 6 bases and V 1 base, and 2 bases lay outside the gene matches. The length of the CDR3 is 13 residues.

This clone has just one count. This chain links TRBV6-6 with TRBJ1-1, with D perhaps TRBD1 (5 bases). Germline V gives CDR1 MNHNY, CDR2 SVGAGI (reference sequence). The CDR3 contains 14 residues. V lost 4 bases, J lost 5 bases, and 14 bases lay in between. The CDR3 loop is CASSFGYGATEAFF. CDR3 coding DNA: TGTGCCAGCAGTTTCGGTTATGGGGCGACTGAAGCTTTCTTT.

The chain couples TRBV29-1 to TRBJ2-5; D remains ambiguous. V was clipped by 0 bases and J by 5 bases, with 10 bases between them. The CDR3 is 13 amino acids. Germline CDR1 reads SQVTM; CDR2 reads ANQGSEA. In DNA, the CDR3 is TGCAGCGTTGAAGATCTTCTAAGGGAGACCCAGTACTTC. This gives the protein CSVEDLLRETQYF.

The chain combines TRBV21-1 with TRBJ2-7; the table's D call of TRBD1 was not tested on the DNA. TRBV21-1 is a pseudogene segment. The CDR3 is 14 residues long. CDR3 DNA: TGTGCCAGGCACCGGGACAGGGGTGACTACGAGCAGTACTTC. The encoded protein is CARHRDRGDYEQYF.

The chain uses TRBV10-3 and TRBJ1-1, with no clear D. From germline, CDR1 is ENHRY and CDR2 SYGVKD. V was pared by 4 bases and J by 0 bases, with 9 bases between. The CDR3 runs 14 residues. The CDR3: CAISGSSLNTEAFF. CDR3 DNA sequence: TGTGCCATCAGTGGGAGCAGTTTGAACACTGAAGCTTTCTTT.

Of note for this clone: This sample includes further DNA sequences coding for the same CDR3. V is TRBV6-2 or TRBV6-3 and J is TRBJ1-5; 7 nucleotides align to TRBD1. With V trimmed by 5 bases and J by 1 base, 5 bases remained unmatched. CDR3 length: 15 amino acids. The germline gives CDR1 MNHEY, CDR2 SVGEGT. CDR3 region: CASSPGQVSNQPQHF. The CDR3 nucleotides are TGTGCCAGCAGTCCCGGACAGGTGAGCAATCAGCCCCAGCATTTT.

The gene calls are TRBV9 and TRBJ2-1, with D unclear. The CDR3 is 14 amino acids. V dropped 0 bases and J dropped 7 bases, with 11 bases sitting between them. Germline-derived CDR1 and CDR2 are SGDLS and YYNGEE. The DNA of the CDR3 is TGTGCCAGCAGCGTAGTGGGCAGCTCTAATGAGCAGTTCTTC. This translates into CASSVVGSSNEQFF.

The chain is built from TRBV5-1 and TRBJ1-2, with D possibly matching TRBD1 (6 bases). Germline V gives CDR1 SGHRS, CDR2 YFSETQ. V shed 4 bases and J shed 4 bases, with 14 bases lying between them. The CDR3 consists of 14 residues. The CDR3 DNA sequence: TGCGCCAGCAGCGAGGACCGGGGGCCCTATGGCTACACCTTC. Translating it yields CASSEDRGPYGYTF.

CDR3 region: CASSMYRDRVFGNTEAFF. The CDR3 bases are TGTGCCAGTAGTATGTACCGGGACAGGGTGTTCGGGAACACTGAAGCTTTCTTT. The rearrangement links TRBV19 to TRBJ1-1; 9 bases align to TRBD1. V lost 3 bases to trimming and J lost 1 base; unmatched junction nucleotides: 12. The CDR3 is made up of 18 amino acids. From germline, CDR1 is LNHDA and CDR2 SQIVND (reference sequence).

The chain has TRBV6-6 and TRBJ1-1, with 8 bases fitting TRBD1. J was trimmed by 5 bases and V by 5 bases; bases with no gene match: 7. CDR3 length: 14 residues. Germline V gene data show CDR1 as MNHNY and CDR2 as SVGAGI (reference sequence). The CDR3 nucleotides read TGTGCCAGCAGTCCGCAGGGGGCCGAAACTGAAGCTTTCTTT. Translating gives CASSPQGAETEAFF.

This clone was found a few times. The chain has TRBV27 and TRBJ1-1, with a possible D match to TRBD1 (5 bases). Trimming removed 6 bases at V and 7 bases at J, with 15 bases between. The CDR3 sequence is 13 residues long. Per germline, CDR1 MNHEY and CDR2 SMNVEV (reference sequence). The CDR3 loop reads CASRRDSFFEAFF. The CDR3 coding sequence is TGTGCCAGCAGACGAGACAGTTTTTTTGAAGCTTTCTTT.

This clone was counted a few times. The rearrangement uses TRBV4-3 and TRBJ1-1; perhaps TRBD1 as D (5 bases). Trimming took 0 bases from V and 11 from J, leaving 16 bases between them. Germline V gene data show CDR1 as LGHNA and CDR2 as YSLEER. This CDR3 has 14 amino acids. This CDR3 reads CASSQDGTAGGAFF. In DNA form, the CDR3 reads TGCGCCAGCAGCCAAGATGGGACGGCCGGGGGGGCTTTCTTT.

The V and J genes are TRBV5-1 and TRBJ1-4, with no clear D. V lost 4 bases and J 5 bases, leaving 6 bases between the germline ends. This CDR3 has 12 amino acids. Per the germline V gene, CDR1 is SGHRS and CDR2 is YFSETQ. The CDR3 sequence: CASSLPNEKLFF. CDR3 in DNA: TGCGCCAGCAGCCTACCAAATGAAAAACTGTTTTTT.

In nucleotides, the CDR3 is TGCGCCAGCAGCCAAGTTATCTTTAGCGGGAGACAAGAGACCCAGTACTTC. Translating it yields CASSQVIFSGRQETQYF. This chain joins TRBV4-1 and TRBJ2-5, with 9 bases that match TRBD2. J lost 2 bases, V lost 1 base, and 8 bases had no gene match. The CDR3 is 17 amino acids. Per germline, CDR1 MGHRA and CDR2 YSYEKL.

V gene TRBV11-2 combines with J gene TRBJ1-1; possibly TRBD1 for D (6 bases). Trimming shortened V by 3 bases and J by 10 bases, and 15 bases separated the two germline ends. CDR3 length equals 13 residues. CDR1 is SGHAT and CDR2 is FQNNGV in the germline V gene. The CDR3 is CASSFFQGLSAFF. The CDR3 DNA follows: TGTGCCAGCAGCTTTTTTCAGGGGTTGTCAGCTTTCTTT.

The CDR3 protein is CASSATAGTGRYEQYV. The CDR3 nucleotides read TGTGCCAGCAGTGCTACCGCCGGGACAGGTCGGTACGAGCAGTACGTC. This chain joins TRBV6-2 or TRBV6-3 and TRBJ2-7; 8 positions agree with TRBD1. CDR1 MNHEY and CDR2 SVGEGT come from the germline V gene. The CDR3 runs 16 residues. Trimming cost V 5 bases and J 4 bases; bases outside gene matches: 13.

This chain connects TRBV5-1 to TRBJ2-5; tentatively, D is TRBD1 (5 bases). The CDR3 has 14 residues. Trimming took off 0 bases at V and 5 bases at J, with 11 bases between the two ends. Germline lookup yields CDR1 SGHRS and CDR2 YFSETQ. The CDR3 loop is CASSLGGRKETQYF. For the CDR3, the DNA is TGCGCCAGCAGCTTGGGGGGCAGGAAGGAGACCCAGTACTTC.

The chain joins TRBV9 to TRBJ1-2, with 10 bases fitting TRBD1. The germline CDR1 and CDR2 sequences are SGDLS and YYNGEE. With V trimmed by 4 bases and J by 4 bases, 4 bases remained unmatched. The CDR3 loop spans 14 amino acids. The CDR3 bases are TGTGCCAGCAGCCCCTGGACAGGGGGCTATGGCTACACCTTC. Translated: CASSPWTGGYGYTF.